This T cell receptor beta chain was sequenced for a study of neurological immune-mediated disorders. Overall study findings and caveats: Expansion of TCR clones was greatest in HTLV-1-associated myelopathy and smallest in multiple sclerosis, where it fell below that of healthy controls.

This clonotype was picked up many times. Its specificity is not known. 5'RACE generated cDNA with 10-nucleotide random UMIs. TCRdb used MiXCR to reprocess the 5' RACE reads, holding one entry per CDR3 protein. The repertoire holds approximately 48,000 distinct CDR3 sequences, 16% seen once, with roughly 4% in the top ten. Unmatched junction bases numbered 10, after V lost 7 bases and J lost 7 bases. The length of the CDR3 is 13 residues. The germline V gene has CDR1 SQVTM and CDR2 ANQGSEA. The healthy controls volunteered at a blood bank in Maryland, USA. The chain has TRBV29-1 and TRBJ2-1; 7 nucleotides align to TRBD2. The sample comprised PBMCs. The receptor was derived from a man aged 55 to 70 in good health. As DNA, the CDR3 is TGCAGCGCTCCTTACTGGGGGGGAAATGAGCAGTTCTTC. Protein product: CSAPYWGGNEQFF.